These 2 T cell receptor beta chains came from one sample sequenced in a study of blood T cell repertoires in COVID-19. Sequenced by immunoSEQ multiplex PCR; TCRdb stores in-frame clones only, minus some. The sample lists 200,000 to 250,000 clones; more than 80% were seen once. Sequencing used PBMCs or T cells enriched from blood (not recorded which). The origin of the receptors is a man in his 60s who had recovered from COVID-19.

The J gene is TRBJ1-5, the V gene TRBV7-2; TRBD1 matches 10 bases. CDR3 length equals 14 residues. Germline lookup yields CDR1 SGHTA and CDR2 FQGNSA. The V gene end was trimmed by 5 bases and the J gene end by 8 bases; junction bases not matched to a gene: 6. The CDR3 spells CASSDGTGAKPQHF. The DNA of the CDR3 is TGTGCCAGCAGCGACGGGACAGGGGCCAAGCCCCAGCATTTT.

This chain links TRBV5-6 with TRBJ1-3; possibly TRBD1 for D (6 bases). Trimming cost V 0 bases and J 3 bases, with 7 bases left between them. The CDR3 is 14 amino acids. Germline loops: CDR1 SGHDT, CDR2 YYEEEE. CDR3 sequence: CASSLAGVGNTIYF. The DNA of the CDR3 is TGTGCCAGCAGCTTGGCAGGGGTTGGAAACACCATATATTTT.